The 9 T cell receptor beta chains below all came from one sample that was sequenced in a study of T cells in Graves' hyperthyroidism and ophthalmopathy. Authors of the study amplified TCR beta CDR3 regions from RNA transcripts. TCR CDR3 underwent first-round RT-PCR with the HTBI primer set. In TCRdb, the multiplex PCR reads were re-called with MiXCR into one record per CDR3 protein. The sample yields hundreds of thousands of distinct CDR3 sequences, roughly 15% seen once. The specimen sequenced was blood. The receptors shown here come from a woman aged 55-75 years with Graves' ophthalmopathy.

The DNA of the CDR3 is TGCAGTGCTAGGCAGACAGGGGGTAAGACTGAAGCTTTCTTT. Its protein product is CSARQTGGKTEAFF. This chain links TRBV20-1 with TRBJ1-1, with 9 positions matching TRBD1. Germline V gene lookup returns CDR1 DFQATT and CDR2 SNEGSKA (reference sequence). The ends lost 3 bases at V and 5 bases at J; junction bases unmatched: 7. The CDR3 consists of 14 residues.

Many counts were recorded for this clonotype. The chain carries TRBV20-1 and TRBJ2-1; TRBD2 aligns across 7 bases. The J segment lost 5 bases and the V segment lost 3 bases, leaving 16 bases of the junction unmatched. The CDR3 is made up of 17 amino acids. The germline V gene encodes CDR1 DFQATT and CDR2 SNEGSKA (reference sequence). The CDR3 DNA reads TGCAGTGCTAGGGCGAGCGGGGAGAGGATTCCCCACAATGAGCAGTTCTTC. Its translation: CSARASGERIPHNEQFF.

Ten or more counts support this clonotype. This rearrangement joins TRBV5-1 to TRBJ2-7; either TRBD1 or TRBD2 may supply D (5 bases each). CDR1 is SGHRS and CDR2 is YFSETQ in the germline V gene. The CDR3 totals 14 residues. Between the trimmed V and J ends, which lost 5 bases and 6 bases, there was a span of 18 bases. The CDR3 is CASRTAGTVREQYF. The CDR3 nucleotides read TGCGCCAGCAGAACTGCTGGGACGGTCCGCGAGCAGTACTTC.

This clonotype was counted between two and nine times. J is TRBJ2-2 and V is TRBV4-1, with D uncertain. Trimming removed 1 base at V and 4 bases at J, with 16 bases between. CDR1 MGHRA and CDR2 YSYEKL come from the germline V gene. The CDR3 runs to 17 residues. The CDR3: CASSQAPGPSGTGELFF. In nucleotides, the CDR3 is TGCGCCAGCAGCCAAGCCCCGGGTCCGTCAGGCACCGGGGAGCTGTTTTTT.

The rearrangement uses TRBV7-8 and TRBJ1-5, with D possibly matching TRBD1 (5 bases). The germline V and J ends were trimmed by 5 bases and 2 bases, with 16 bases remaining between them. The CDR3 is 16 amino acids. Germline V gives CDR1 SGHVS, CDR2 FQNEAQ. CDR3 sequence (DNA): TGTGCCAGCAGCCCAGAGCAACAGGTGGGCAATCAGCCCCAGCATTTT. The encoded protein is CASSPEQQVGNQPQHF.

This clonotype was counted many times. V is TRBV2 and J is TRBJ2-2; D ambiguous. CDR1 and CDR2 from the germline V gene are SNHLY and FYNNEI. The CDR3 is 12 residues long. With 7 bases removed from V and 2 bases from J, the gap between germline ends came to 5 bases. The CDR3 spells CASKTNTGELFF. The DNA for the CDR3 is TGTGCCAGCAAGACAAACACCGGGGAGCTGTTTTTT.

For this clonotype: With a much larger clone just one base away, this may be a read error. This chain uses TRBV15 with TRBJ2-6, with TRBD1 matching 8 bases. CDR1 and CDR2 (germline): LNHNV, YYDKDF (reference sequence). The CDR3 loop spans 20 amino acids. This CDR3 is CATSRHVSGTGFSGANILTF. In DNA, the CDR3 is TGTGCCACCAGCAGACACGTCTCCGGGACAGGCTTCTCTGGGGCCAACATCCTGACTTTC.

The V gene is TRBV12-3 or TRBV12-4, the J gene TRBJ2-1; 14 bases line up with TRBD2. CDR3 length equals 15 residues. J lost 5 bases, V lost 6 bases, and 3 bases had no gene match. The CDR3 protein is CASRPGLAGDNEQFF. CDR3 sequence (DNA): TGTGCCAGCAGACCGGGACTAGCGGGGGACAATGAGCAGTTCTTC.

Of note for this clonotype: The junction and the germline gene differ at one end; a read error may be behind it. This sequence joins TRBV14 and TRBJ2-7; D not resolved. The CDR3 extends over 13 amino acids. The germline gives CDR1 SGHDN, CDR2 FVKESK. The CDR3 DNA reads TGTGCCGGCAGCCAAGGGCCTACCTACGAGCAGTACTTC. This translates into CAGSQGPTYEQYF.